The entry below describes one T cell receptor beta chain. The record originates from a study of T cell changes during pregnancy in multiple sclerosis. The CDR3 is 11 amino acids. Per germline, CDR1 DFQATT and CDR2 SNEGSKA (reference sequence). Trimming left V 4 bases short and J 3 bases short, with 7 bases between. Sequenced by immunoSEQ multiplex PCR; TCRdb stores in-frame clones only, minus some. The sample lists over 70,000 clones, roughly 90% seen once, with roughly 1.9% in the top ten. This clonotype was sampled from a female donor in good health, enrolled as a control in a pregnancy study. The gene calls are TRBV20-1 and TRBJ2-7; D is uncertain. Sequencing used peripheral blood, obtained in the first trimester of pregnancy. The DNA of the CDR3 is TGCAGTGCTAACCTATACTACGAGCAGTACTTC. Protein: CSANLYYEQYF.